The rows below give T cell receptor beta chains drawn from one sample of a study of cytomegalovirus exposure and HLA in healthy donors. Here immunoSEQ multiplex PCR was the method, and the copy in TCRdb shows in-frame clones only, minus some. Among 90,000 to 130,000 clones listed, approximately 70% were seen once. Sequenced sample: PBMCs. The source of these receptors is a woman aged 25-40 years in good health and CMV-seronegative. The CDR3 runs from the conserved cysteine through the conserved F or W. D genes are given only for firm matches. Not every row has a clone size; where given, it reads once, few, many or a size class.

v_call	clone_size	j_call	d_call	cdr3_aa	cdr3_nt
TRBV6-5	NA	TRBJ2-3	TRBD2	CASRSPRDYTDTQYF	TGTGCCAGCAGGTCACCCCGGGACTACACAGATACGCAGTATTTT
TRBV7-3	NA	TRBJ2-5	TRBD1	CASSTTGPQETQYF	TGTGCCAGCAGCACGACAGGGCCACAAGAGACCCAGTACTTC
TRBV5-6	NA	TRBJ2-3	NA	CASSLWGGTDTQYF	TGTGCCAGCAGCTTGTGGGGAGGCACAGATACGCAGTATTTT
TRBV2	NA	TRBJ2-5	NA	CATSTPVVREQYF	TGTGCCACCTCGACCCCAGTGGTTAGGGAGCAGTACTTC
TRBV7-3	few	TRBJ1-4	NA	CASSSRRGEKLFF	TGTGCCAGCAGCTCCAGACGGGGTGAAAAACTGTTTTTT
TRBV2	NA	TRBJ2-7	TRBD2	CASSGRRLSGGPGHEQYF	TGTGCCAGCTCGGGCCGTCGGTTAAGCGGGGGGCCAGGCCACGAGCAGTACTTC
TRBV5-5	NA	TRBJ1-6	NA	CASSQDRSSYNSPLHF	TGTGCCAGCAGCCAGGACAGAAGCTCCTATAATTCACCCCTCCACTTT
TRBV7-9	NA	TRBJ1-1	NA	CASSIRSGGVMNTEAFF	TGTGCCAGCAGCATTAGGTCGGGGGGCGTCATGAACACTGAAGCTTTCTTT
TRBV7-3	NA	TRBJ2-3	TRBD2	CASSSYSGGTDTQYF	TGTGCCAGCAGCTCGTATAGCGGGGGTACAGATACGCAGTATTTT
TRBV10-3	NA	TRBJ1-1	NA	CAISDLREAFF	TGTGCCATCAGTGACCTGCGTGAAGCTTTCTTT
TRBV10-3	NA	TRBJ2-7	NA	CAISGTPREQYF	TGTGCCATCAGTGGGACTCCGAGAGAGCAGTACTTC
TRBV10-3	NA	TRBJ1-2	TRBD1	CAISDPGQPLLANYGYTF	TGTGCCATCAGTGACCCGGGACAGCCCCTATTAGCTAACTATGGCTACACCTTC
TRBV5-1	NA	TRBJ2-1	NA	CASSLEGNEQFF	TGCGCCAGCAGCTTGGAGGGGAATGAGCAGTTCTTC
TRBV6-5	NA	TRBJ2-5	TRBD1	CASTQTGGETQYF	TGTGCCAGCACCCAGACAGGGGGGGAGACCCAGTACTTC
TRBV5-1	NA	TRBJ1-4	TRBD1	CASSSSDRGNEKLFF	TGCGCCAGCAGCTCCTCGGACAGGGGAAATGAAAAACTGTTTTTT
TRBV6-1	NA	TRBJ1-2	NA	CASSPYPVYGYTF	TGTGCCAGCAGTCCATACCCGGTCTATGGCTACACCTTC
TRBV7-2	once	TRBJ1-2	NA	CASTPSAGRGYTF	TGTGCCAGCACCCCCAGCGCGGGGCGGGGCTACACCTTC
TRBV7-2	NA	TRBJ2-7	NA	CASRHVGREPYEQYF	TGTGCCAGCAGACACGTCGGGCGGGAACCCTACGAGCAGTACTTC
TRBV18	NA	TRBJ1-2	TRBD1	CASSPPSTGADGYTF	TGTGCCAGCTCACCGCCAAGTACAGGGGCGGACGGCTACACCTTC
TRBV9	NA	TRBJ1-2	NA	CASSAQSGIVYGYTF	TGTGCCAGCAGCGCACAATCGGGGATCGTCTATGGCTACACCTTC
TRBV5-1	NA	TRBJ2-7	TRBD1	CASSWGTGSYEQYF	TGCGCCAGCAGCTGGGGGACAGGGTCGTACGAGCAGTACTTC
TRBV9	once	TRBJ2-7	TRBD2	CASSGRTSGPAHEQYF	TGTGCCAGCAGCGGACGCACTAGCGGGCCCGCCCACGAGCAGTACTTC
TRBV10-3	NA	TRBJ2-1	NA	CAIASLREQFF	TGTGCCATCGCTAGTCTGAGGGAGCAGTTCTTC
TRBV6-1	NA	TRBJ2-7	NA	CASLNMPQGNHEQYF	TGTGCCAGCCTGAATATGCCACAGGGAAATCACGAGCAGTACTTC
TRBV2	NA	TRBJ1-5	NA	CASSGGVNQPQHF	TGTGCCAGCAGTGGGGGGGTCAATCAGCCCCAGCATTTT
TRBV4-2	NA	TRBJ1-2	NA	CASSQESRNYGYTF	TGTGCCAGCAGCCAAGAGAGCCGAAACTATGGCTACACCTTC
TRBV7-2	NA	TRBJ2-7	NA	CASSLVLLSYEQYF	TGTGCCAGCAGCTTAGTGCTCCTCTCCTACGAGCAGTACTTC
TRBV7-6	NA	TRBJ2-7	NA	CASSYNAEPYEQYF	TGTGCCAGCAGTTACAACGCGGAGCCCTACGAGCAGTACTTC
TRBV18	NA	TRBJ1-1	NA	CATRGEGALDTEAFF	TGTGCCACCCGGGGGGAGGGCGCGCTGGATACTGAAGCTTTCTTT
TRBV30	NA	TRBJ2-7	NA	CAWKPSSSSYEQYF	TGTGCCTGGAAACCTAGCAGTAGCTCCTACGAGCAGTACTTC
TRBV18	NA	TRBJ1-4	TRBD1	CASSTTGVFEEKLFF	TGTGCCAGCTCGACGACAGGGGTATTCGAAGAAAAACTGTTTTTT
TRBV4-2	NA	TRBJ1-1	NA	CASFQNTEAFF	TGTGCCAGCTTCCAGAACACTGAAGCTTTCTTT
TRBV18	few	TRBJ1-1	NA	CASSPGLLDTEAFF	TGTGCCAGCTCACCGGGGCTTTTGGACACTGAAGCTTTCTTT
TRBV6-5	NA	TRBJ1-1	TRBD1	CASSWTGQWNTEAFF	TGTGCCAGCAGTTGGACAGGACAGTGGAACACTGAAGCTTTCTTT
TRBV7-2	NA	TRBJ2-7	TRBD1	CASSFAGTGAYEQYF	TGTGCCAGCAGCTTTGCCGGGACAGGGGCCTACGAGCAGTACTTC
TRBV11-3	NA	TRBJ1-2	NA	CASSHRSGGYTF	TGTGCCAGCAGTCATCGGTCGGGAGGCTACACCTTC
TRBV5-1	once	TRBJ2-3	NA	CASSLTGGDTDTQYF	TGCGCCAGCAGCCTGACAGGTGGTGACACAGATACGCAGTATTTT
TRBV29-1	NA	TRBJ1-1	NA	CSSTANTEAFF	TGCAGCTCGACAGCAAACACTGAAGCTTTCTTT
TRBV6-5	NA	TRBJ1-5	NA	CASSQQAQQPQHF	TGTGCCAGCAGTCAACAGGCCCAGCAGCCCCAGCATTTT
TRBV9	NA	TRBJ1-1	TRBD1	CASNPTGQGRTEAFF	TGTGCCAGCAACCCCACCGGACAGGGCCGCACTGAAGCTTTCTTT
TRBV30	NA	TRBJ1-1	NA	CAWSRQLNTEAFF	TGTGCCTGGAGTAGACAGTTAAACACTGAAGCTTTCTTT
TRBV6-5	NA	TRBJ2-5	TRBD2	CASSLGLQETQYF	TGTGCCAGCAGTCTGGGACTACAAGAGACCCAGTACTTC
TRBV29-1	NA	TRBJ1-2	NA	CSVVVGALGYTF	TGCAGCGTTGTGGTAGGGGCCTTAGGCTACACCTTC
TRBV30	NA	TRBJ2-1	TRBD2	CACVAGHAANEQFF	TGTGCCTGTGTAGCGGGGCATGCCGCCAATGAGCAGTTCTTC
TRBV6-1	NA	TRBJ2-7	NA	CASSEQNYEQYF	TGTGCCAGCAGTGAACAGAACTACGAGCAGTACTTC
TRBV9	few	TRBJ2-1	TRBD2	CASSVEPRAGENEQFF	TGTGCCAGCAGCGTAGAACCTAGAGCGGGGGAGAATGAGCAGTTCTTC
TRBV4-3	few	TRBJ1-2	TRBD1	CASSHGQGGYTF	TGCGCCAGCAGCCACGGACAGGGTGGCTACACCTTC
TRBV2	once	TRBJ1-5	NA	CASSETGSLGGQPQHF	TGTGCCAGCAGCGAAACCGGCTCCCTCGGGGGGCAGCCCCAGCATTTT
TRBV4-2	NA	TRBJ1-1	TRBD1	CASIPTGTGEAFF	TGTGCCAGCATACCAACCGGGACAGGAGAAGCTTTCTTT
TRBV19	NA	TRBJ1-2	TRBD1	CASRTGVEGGYTF	TGTGCCAGTCGGACAGGGGTCGAAGGTGGCTACACCTTC
TRBV30	NA	TRBJ2-2	NA	CACGTSAAELFF	TGTGCCTGCGGGACATCGGCTGCCGAGCTGTTTTTT
TRBV25-1	NA	TRBJ1-1	NA	CASSEWVGENTEAFF	TGTGCCAGCAGTGAGTGGGTCGGAGAGAACACTGAAGCTTTCTTT
TRBV5-1	NA	TRBJ1-1	NA	CASSFGHPGTEAFF	TGCGCCAGCAGCTTTGGGCACCCTGGGACTGAAGCTTTCTTT
TRBV30	NA	TRBJ1-1	NA	CACQQTMNTEAFF	TGTGCCTGTCAACAGACCATGAACACTGAAGCTTTCTTT
TRBV27	NA	TRBJ2-7	TRBD1	CASSHRGLPTGEQYF	TGTGCCAGCAGCCACAGGGGTCTACCTACTGGCGAGCAGTACTTC
TRBV19	NA	TRBJ1-5	TRBD1	CASTQGQGARNQPQHF	TGTGCCAGCACCCAGGGGCAGGGGGCGCGCAATCAGCCCCAGCATTTT
TRBV2	NA	TRBJ1-5	TRBD1	CASGSTGVQPQHF	TGTGCCAGCGGTTCGACAGGGGTTCAGCCCCAGCATTTT
TRBV21-1	NA	TRBJ1-1	NA	CASSGRKDRANTEAFF	TGTGCCAGCAGCGGACGCAAGGACAGGGCGAACACTGAAGCTTTCTTT